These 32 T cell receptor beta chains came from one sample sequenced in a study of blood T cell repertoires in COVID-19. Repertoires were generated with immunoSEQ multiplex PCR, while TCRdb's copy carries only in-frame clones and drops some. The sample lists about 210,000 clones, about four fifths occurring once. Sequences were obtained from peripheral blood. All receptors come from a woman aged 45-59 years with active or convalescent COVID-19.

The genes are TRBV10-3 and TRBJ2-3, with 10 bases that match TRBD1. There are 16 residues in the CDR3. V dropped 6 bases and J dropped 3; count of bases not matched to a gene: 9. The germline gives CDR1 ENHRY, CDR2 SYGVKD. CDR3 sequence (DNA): TGTGCCATCAGAGCGACAGGGGGCTCTGGAACAGATACGCAGTATTTT. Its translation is CAIRATGGSGTDTQYF.

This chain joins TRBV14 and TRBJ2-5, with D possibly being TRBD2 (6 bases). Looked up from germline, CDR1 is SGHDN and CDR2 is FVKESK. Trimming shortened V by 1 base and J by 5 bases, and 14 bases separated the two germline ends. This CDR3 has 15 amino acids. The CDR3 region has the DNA TGTGCCAGCAGCCAAGGGATCGGAGGGACCGAGACCCAGTACTTC. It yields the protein CASSQGIGGTETQYF.

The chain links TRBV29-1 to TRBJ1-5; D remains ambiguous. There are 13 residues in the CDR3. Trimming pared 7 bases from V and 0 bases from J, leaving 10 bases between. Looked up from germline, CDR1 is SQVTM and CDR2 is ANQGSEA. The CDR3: CSGAPYSNQPQHF. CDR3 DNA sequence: TGCAGCGGGGCACCTTATAGCAATCAGCCCCAGCATTTT.

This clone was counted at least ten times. CDR3: CASAREGGIYGYTF. The CDR3 nucleotides are TGTGCCAGCGCGAGGGAAGGTGGGATCTATGGCTACACCTTC. This chain joins TRBV6-6 and TRBJ1-2; no definite D call. Deletions cut 8 bases from V and 4 bases from J, with 17 bases between. The CDR3 length is 14 residues. Germline V gene lookup returns CDR1 MNHNY and CDR2 SVGAGI (reference sequence).

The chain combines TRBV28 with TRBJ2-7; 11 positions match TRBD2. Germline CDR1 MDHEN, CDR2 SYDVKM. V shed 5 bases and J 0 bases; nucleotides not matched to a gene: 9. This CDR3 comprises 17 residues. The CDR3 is CASSEPGLAESSYEQYF. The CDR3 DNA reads TGTGCCAGCAGTGAACCGGGACTAGCGGAAAGCTCCTACGAGCAGTACTTC.

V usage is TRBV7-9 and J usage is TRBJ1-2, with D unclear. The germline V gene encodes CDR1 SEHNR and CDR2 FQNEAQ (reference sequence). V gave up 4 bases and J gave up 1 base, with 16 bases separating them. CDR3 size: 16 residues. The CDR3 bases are TGTGCCAGCAGCTCCCCCCGGCAGGAATTTAACTATGGCTACACCTTC. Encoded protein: CASSSPRQEFNYGYTF.

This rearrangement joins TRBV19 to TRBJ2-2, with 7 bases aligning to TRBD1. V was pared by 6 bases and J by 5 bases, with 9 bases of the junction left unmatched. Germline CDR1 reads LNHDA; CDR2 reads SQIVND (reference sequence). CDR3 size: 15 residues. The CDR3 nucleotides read TGTGCCAGTAGAGACAGGGTCCCTGGTACCGGGGAGCTGTTTTTT. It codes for CASRDRVPGTGELFF.

The CDR3 coding sequence is TGTGCCAGCAGTCTTGCAGGGACTATCGACAGTAGGATTACGCAGTATTTT. It yields the protein CASSLAGTIDSRITQYF. This chain joins TRBV21-1 and TRBJ2-3; the DNA was not used to check the table's D call, TRBD2. TRBV21-1 is an annotated pseudogene. This CDR3 contains 17 residues.

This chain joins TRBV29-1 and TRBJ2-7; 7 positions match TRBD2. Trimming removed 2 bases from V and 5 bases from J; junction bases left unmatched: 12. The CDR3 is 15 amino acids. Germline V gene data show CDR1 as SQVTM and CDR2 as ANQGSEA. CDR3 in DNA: TGCAGCGTTGAAACTTTTCGTGGGAGGGCCGACGAGCAGTACTTC. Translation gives CSVETFRGRADEQYF.

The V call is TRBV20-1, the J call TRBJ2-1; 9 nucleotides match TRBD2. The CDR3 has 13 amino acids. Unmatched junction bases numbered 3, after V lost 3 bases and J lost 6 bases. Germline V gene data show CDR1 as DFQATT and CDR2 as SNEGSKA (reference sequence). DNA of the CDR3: TGCAGTGCTAGTTCAGCGGGAGGCAATGAGCAGTTCTTC. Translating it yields CSASSAGGNEQFF.

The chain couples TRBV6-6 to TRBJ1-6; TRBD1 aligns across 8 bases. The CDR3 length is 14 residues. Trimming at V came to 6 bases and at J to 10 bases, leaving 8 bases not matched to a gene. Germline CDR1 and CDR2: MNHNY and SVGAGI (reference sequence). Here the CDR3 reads CASRGTGPGSPLHF. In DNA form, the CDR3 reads TGTGCCAGCAGGGGGACAGGCCCCGGATCACCCCTCCACTTT.

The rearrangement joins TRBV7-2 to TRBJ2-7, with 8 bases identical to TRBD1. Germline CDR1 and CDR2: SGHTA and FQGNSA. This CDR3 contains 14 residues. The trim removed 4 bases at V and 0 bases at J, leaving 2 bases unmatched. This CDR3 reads CASSWDRSSYEQYF. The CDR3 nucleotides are TGTGCCAGCAGCTGGGACAGGAGCTCCTACGAGCAGTACTTC. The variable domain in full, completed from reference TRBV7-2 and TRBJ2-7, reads GAGVSQSPSNKVTEKGKDVELRCDPISGHTALYWYRQSLGQGLEFLIYFQGNSAPDKSGLPSDRFSAERTGGSVSTLTIQRTQQEDSAVYLCASSWDRSSYEQYFGPGTRLTVT.

The CDR3 sequence: CASSVVGAAASGNTIYF. CDR3 coding DNA: TGTGCCAGCAGCGTAGTAGGAGCAGCGGCCTCTGGAAACACCATATATTTT. The V and J genes are TRBV9 and TRBJ1-3; D gene uncertain. The CDR3 is made up of 17 amino acids. CDR1 and CDR2 (germline): SGDLS, YYNGEE. The ends were cut back, 0 bases at V and 0 bases at J, with 13 bases in the middle.

The CDR3 protein is CASSPRSDLSGNTIYF. Written as DNA, the CDR3 is TGTGCCAGCTCACCTCGGAGCGACCTCTCTGGAAACACCATATATTTT. The V and J genes are TRBV18 and TRBJ1-3; D is undetermined. The germline V gene encodes CDR1 KGHSH and CDR2 LQKENI. The CDR3 loop spans 16 amino acids. V was shortened by 3 bases and J by 0 bases, with 12 bases between the two germline ends.

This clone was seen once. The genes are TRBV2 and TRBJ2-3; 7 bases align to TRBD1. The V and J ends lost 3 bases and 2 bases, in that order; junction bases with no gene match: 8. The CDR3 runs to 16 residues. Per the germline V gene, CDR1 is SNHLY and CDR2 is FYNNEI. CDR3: CASSETTGNTTDTQYF. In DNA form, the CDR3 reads TGTGCCAGCAGTGAGACGACAGGGAATACCACAGATACGCAGTATTTT.

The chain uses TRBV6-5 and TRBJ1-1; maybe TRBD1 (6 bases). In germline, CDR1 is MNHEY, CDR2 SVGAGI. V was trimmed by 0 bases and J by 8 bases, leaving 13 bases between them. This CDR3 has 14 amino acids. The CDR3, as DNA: TGTGCCAGCAGTTACTCGAGACAGGTCTCAGAAGCTTTCTTT. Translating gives CASSYSRQVSEAFF.

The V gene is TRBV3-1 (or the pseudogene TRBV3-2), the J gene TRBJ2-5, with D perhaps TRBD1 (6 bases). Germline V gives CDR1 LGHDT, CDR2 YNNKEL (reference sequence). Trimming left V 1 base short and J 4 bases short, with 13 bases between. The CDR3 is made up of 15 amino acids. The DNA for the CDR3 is TGTGCCAGCAGCCAAGCTCAGGGGTGGGTAGAGACCCAGTACTTC. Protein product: CASSQAQGWVETQYF.

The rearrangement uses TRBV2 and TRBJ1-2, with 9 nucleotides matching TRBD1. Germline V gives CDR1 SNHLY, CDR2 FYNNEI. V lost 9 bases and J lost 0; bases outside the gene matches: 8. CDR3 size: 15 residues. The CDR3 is CASTGTGFSNYGYTF. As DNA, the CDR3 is TGTGCCAGTACCGGGACAGGGTTCTCTAACTATGGCTACACCTTC.

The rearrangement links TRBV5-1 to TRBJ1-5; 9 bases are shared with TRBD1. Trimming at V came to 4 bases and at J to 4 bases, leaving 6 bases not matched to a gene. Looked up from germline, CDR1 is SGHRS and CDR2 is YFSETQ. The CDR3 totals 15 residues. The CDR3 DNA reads TGCGCCAGCAGCCTCACCGGGACAGGGAATCAGCCCCAGCATTTT. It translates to CASSLTGTGNQPQHF.

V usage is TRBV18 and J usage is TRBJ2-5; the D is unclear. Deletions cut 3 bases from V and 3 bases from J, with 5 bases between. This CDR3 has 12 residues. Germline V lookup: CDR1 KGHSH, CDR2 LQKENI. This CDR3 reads CASSPQKETQYF. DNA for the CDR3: TGTGCCAGCTCACCCCAGAAAGAGACCCAGTACTTC.

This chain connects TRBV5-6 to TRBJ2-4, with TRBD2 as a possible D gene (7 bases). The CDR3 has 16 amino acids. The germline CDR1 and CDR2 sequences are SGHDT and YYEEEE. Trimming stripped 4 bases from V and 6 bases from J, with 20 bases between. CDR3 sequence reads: CASSPLRELGGNIQYF. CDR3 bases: TGTGCCAGCAGCCCCTTGCGGGAGCTAGGGGGAAACATTCAGTACTTC.

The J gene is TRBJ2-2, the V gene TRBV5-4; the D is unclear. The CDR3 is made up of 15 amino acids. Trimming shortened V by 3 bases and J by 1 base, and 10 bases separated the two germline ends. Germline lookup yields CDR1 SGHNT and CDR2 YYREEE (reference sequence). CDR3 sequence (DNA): TGTGCCAGCAGCTCCCAGAGCGTGAACACCGGGGAGCTGTTTTTT. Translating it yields CASSSQSVNTGELFF.

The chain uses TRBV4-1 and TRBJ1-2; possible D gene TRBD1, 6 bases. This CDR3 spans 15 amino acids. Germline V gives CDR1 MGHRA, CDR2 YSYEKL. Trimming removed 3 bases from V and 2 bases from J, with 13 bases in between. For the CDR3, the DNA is TGCGCCAGCAGCCAGGGAGTCAGGGGAAACTATGGCTACACCTTC. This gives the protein CASSQGVRGNYGYTF.

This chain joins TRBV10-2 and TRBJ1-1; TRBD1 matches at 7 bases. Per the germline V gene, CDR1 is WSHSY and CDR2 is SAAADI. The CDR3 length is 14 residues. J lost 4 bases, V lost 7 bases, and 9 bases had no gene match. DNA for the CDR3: TGCGCCAGCACCTCACAGGGGCCGCGCACTGAAGCTTTCTTT. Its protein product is CASTSQGPRTEAFF.

Here the CDR3 reads CASSSHGFRGQQQPQHF. For the CDR3, the DNA is TGTGCCAGCAGTTCACATGGTTTTAGGGGGCAGCAGCAGCCCCAGCATTTT. The chain uses TRBV27 and TRBJ1-5; 7 bases are shared with TRBD1. The V segment lost 4 bases and the J segment 7 bases; nucleotides outside the gene matches: 16. From germline, CDR1 is MNHEY and CDR2 SMNVEV (reference sequence). This CDR3 has 17 amino acids.

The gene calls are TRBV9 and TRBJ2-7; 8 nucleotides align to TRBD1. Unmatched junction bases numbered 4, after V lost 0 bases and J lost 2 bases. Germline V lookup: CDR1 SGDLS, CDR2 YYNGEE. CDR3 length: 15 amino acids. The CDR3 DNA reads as TGTGCCAGCAGCGTAGAGGCAGGGGGCCCCTACGAGCAGTACTTC. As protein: CASSVEAGGPYEQYF.

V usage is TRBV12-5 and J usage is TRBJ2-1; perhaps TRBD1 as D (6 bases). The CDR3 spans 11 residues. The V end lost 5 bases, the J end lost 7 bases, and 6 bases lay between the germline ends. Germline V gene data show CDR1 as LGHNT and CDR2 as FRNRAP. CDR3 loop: CASGQGNEQFF. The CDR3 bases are TGTGCTAGTGGTCAGGGGAATGAGCAGTTCTTC.

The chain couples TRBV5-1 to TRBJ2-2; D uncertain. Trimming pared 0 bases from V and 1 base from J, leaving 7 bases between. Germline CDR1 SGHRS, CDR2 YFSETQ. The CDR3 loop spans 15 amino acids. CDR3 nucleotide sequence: TGCGCCAGCAGCTTGGCCGTCGGGAACACCGGGGAGCTGTTTTTT. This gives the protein CASSLAVGNTGELFF.

CDR3 DNA: TGTGCCACCAGCACCGGACAGGGAGGAAAACTGTTTTTT. This encodes CATSTGQGGKLFF. The rearrangement joins TRBV15 to TRBJ1-4, with 8 bases lining up with TRBD1. J was trimmed by 10 bases and V by 4 bases; bases with no gene match: 5. The CDR3 covers 13 residues. Germline lookup yields CDR1 LNHNV and CDR2 YYDKDF (reference sequence).

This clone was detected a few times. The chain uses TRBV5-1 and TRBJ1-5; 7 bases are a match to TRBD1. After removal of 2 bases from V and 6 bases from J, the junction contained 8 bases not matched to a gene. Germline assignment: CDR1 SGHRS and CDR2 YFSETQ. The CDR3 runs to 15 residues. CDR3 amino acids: CASSLDGQVLQPQHF. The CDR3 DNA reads TGCGCCAGCAGCTTAGACGGACAGGTCCTTCAGCCCCAGCATTTT. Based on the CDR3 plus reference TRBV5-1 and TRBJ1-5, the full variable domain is KAGVTQTPRYLIKTRGQQVTLSCSPISGHRSVSWYQQTPGQGLQFLFEYFSETQRNKGNFPGRFSGRQFSNSRSEMNVSTLELGDSALYLCASSLDGQVLQPQHFGDGTRLSIL.

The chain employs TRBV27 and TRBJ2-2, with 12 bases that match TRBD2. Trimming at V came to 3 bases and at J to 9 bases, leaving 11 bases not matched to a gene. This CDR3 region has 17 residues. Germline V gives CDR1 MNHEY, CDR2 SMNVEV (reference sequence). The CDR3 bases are TGTGCCAGCAGTTTTCTATTCACGACTAGCGGGAGTTGGGAGCTGTTTTTT. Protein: CASSFLFTTSGSWELFF.

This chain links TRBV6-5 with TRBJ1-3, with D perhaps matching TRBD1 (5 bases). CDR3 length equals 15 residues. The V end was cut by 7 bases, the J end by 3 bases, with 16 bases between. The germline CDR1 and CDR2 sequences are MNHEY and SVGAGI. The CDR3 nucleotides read TGTGCCAGCACGCCTTTCGGGGGGATTGGAAACACCATATATTTT. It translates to CASTPFGGIGNTIYF.